The clone carrying this T cell receptor beta chain was recorded a few times. Its target is unknown. V lost 5 bases to trimming and J lost 7 bases; unmatched junction nucleotides: 13. CDR1 is SNHLY and CDR2 is FYNNEI in the germline V gene. This CDR3 is 15 amino acids long. This entry comes from a study of blood T cells in healthy people across ages. Regarding the study as a whole: Percentage of naive T cells showed a strong correlation with TCR beta diversity.

The use of a sample-barcoded 5' primer and a J-beta primer mix characterized a second PCR of about 6 to 11 cycles. Tagging of each cDNA molecule was performed by a template-switch adaptor with 12 random nucleotides. TCRdb processed the 5' RACE reads anew with MiXCR; each CDR3 protein has one entry. Altogether roughly 1,500,000 distinct CDR3 sequences are present, roughly 32% being singletons, with the ten largest covering around 11%. Donors ranged from roughly 6 to 90 years old and were healthy Caucasians in Russia. The V call is TRBV2, the J call TRBJ1-2, with 7 bases lining up with TRBD1. The sample taken for sequencing was blood. The TCR originated in a woman in her twenties or thirties in good health. The chain's CDR3 is CASSTFGTVSRGYTF. CDR3 in DNA: TGTGCCAGCAGTACTTTTGGGACAGTTTCTCGTGGCTACACCTTC.